These T cell receptor beta chains were read from a single sample in a study of shared clonotypes between healthy human individuals. The protocol was immunoSEQ multiplex PCR, while the TCRdb copy is restricted to in-frame clones and leaves out a portion. The sample includes roughly 1 million clones, about 75% seen only once; the top ten take about 1.5%. Sequenced input: memory CD4+ T cells sorted from blood. The receptors stem from a man aged 18 to 30 in good health. Both conserved end residues are part of each CDR3. Each record gives: J gene, clone size, V gene, D gene, CDR3 DNA, CDR3 protein. The D gene is left open where the match is weak. Clone size is stated in some rows and not others, as once, few, many or a class when expanded.

TRBJ2-5 | - | TRBV7-9 | TRBD2 | TGTGCCAGCAGCTTAAGGGTGACGGGACTAGCGGGAGAGACCCAGTACTTC | CASSLRVTGLAGETQYF
TRBJ1-4 | - | TRBV5-4 | TRBD1 | TGTGCCAGCAGCTCATCGACAGGGGTTGAAAAACTGTTTTTT | CASSSSTGVEKLFF
TRBJ2-1 | once | TRBV7-2 | - | TGTGCCAGCAGCCTACCGGGACGAGGTTTTGAGCAGTTCTTC | CASSLPGRGFEQFF
TRBJ2-7 | - | TRBV6-5 | TRBD1 | TGTGCCAGCAGGCAGGGACAGATCTACGAGCAGTACTTC | CASRQGQIYEQYF
TRBJ2-1 | once | TRBV11-2 | - | TGTGCCAGCAGCTTGATGAGCTCCTACAATGAGCAGTTCTTC | CASSLMSSYNEQFF
TRBJ2-7 | - | TRBV6-1 | TRBD1 | TGTGCCAGCAGAACCTCGGACAGGGGCCTATACGAGCAGTACTTC | CASRTSDRGLYEQYF
TRBJ1-2 | few | TRBV7-9 | TRBD1 | TGTGCCAGCAGCTTAGTAGGGACAGGCCCTGGGGGCTACACCTTC | CASSLVGTGPGGYTF
TRBJ2-3 | once | TRBV7-2 | - | TGTGCCAGCAGTTCCGACGGGGGAAAAACAGATACGCAGTATTTT | CASSSDGGKTDTQYF
TRBJ2-3 | - | TRBV30 | - | TGTGCCTGGAGCCAAGCGACTAGCACAGATACGCAGTATTTT | CAWSQATSTDTQYF
TRBJ2-7 | once | TRBV7-2 | TRBD2 | TGTGCCAGCAGCTTATCGAGCGGGATTTCCTACGAGCAGTACTTC | CASSLSSGISYEQYF
TRBJ2-1 | - | TRBV27 | TRBD1 | TGTGCCAGCAGTCCGGACAGGGACCCTTACAATGAGCAGTTCTTC | CASSPDRDPYNEQFF
TRBJ1-2 | - | TRBV4-1 | - | TGCGCCAGCAGCCAAATAGGGCAGACACATGGCTACACCTTC | CASSQIGQTHGYTF
TRBJ1-2 | - | TRBV5-1 | - | TGCGCCAGCAGCTTTGGAGGGAGCAAGAATGGCTACACCTTC | CASSFGGSKNGYTF
TRBJ2-3 | - | TRBV11-3 | - | TGTGCCAGCAGCTTAGGCTCAGGTCCCATGGGAGATACGCAGTATTTT | CASSLGSGPMGDTQYF
TRBJ1-2 | - | TRBV6-5 | - | TGTGCCAGCAGTTACCTTACAGGGAGGCGAGGCTATGGCTACACCTTC | CASSYLTGRRGYGYTF